This T cell receptor (beta chain) was sequenced in a study of PD-1 and CTLA-4 blockade in melanoma. The CDR3 spans 13 residues. Germline CDR1 reads SGHNT; CDR2 reads YENEEA. Trimming took off 1 base at V and 5 bases at J, with 8 bases between the two ends. TCRdb's table, derived via immunoSEQ multiplex PCR, lists solely in-frame clones and lacks some. The repertoire holds 7,000 to 8,000 clones, with 80% as singletons. This TCR came from a human donor with melanoma. The chain has TRBV11-3 and TRBJ1-1; D remains ambiguous. The sequencing here drew on CD8+ T cells from peripheral blood, taken before anti-PD-1 treatment. The CDR3 DNA sequence: TGTGCCAGCAGCTTAGCCCTCGCAACTGAAGCTTTCTTT. The encoded protein is CASSLALATEAFF.